Shown below are 27 T cell receptor beta chains from a single sample sequenced in a study of blood T cells in healthy people across ages. Together with a sample-barcoded 5' primer, a J-beta primer mix was included in a second PCR lasting roughly 6 to 12 cycles. A single record per CDR3 protein comes from TCRdb applying MiXCR to the 5' RACE reads. The sample yields about 840,000 distinct CDR3 sequences, just under 30% seen once. In addition, the sample was reused for a study of T cells of mothers and their children.

The sequenced material came from blood. Receptor source: a woman aged 40 to 55 in good health.

This chain links TRBV7-8 with TRBJ1-2; 7 bases fit TRBD1. This CDR3 has 17 amino acids. Germline lookup yields CDR1 SGHVS and CDR2 FQNEAQ. J lost 8 bases, V lost 3 bases, and 18 bases had no gene match. CDR3 in amino acids: CASSLGKTGQTSWGYTF. In DNA form, the CDR3 reads TGTGCCAGCAGCTTGGGGAAGACGGGACAGACCTCCTGGGGCTACACCTTC.

The chain carries TRBV7-9 and TRBJ2-5; D is possibly TRBD1 (7 bases). Germline CDR1 SEHNR, CDR2 FQNEAQ (reference sequence). The CDR3 runs 14 residues. The germline V and J ends were trimmed by 4 bases and 5 bases, with 14 bases remaining between them. The CDR3: CASSSRGTAETQYF. The CDR3 DNA reads TGTGCCAGCAGCTCTCGGGGGACAGCGGAGACCCAGTACTTC.

V and J are TRBV28 and TRBJ2-2, with TRBD1 identical over 9 bases. With 2 bases clipped from V and 7 bases from J, the junction kept 11 bases outside the gene matches. Looked up from germline, CDR1 is MDHEN and CDR2 is SYDVKM. This CDR3 has 17 residues. For the CDR3, the DNA is TGTGCCAGCAGTTTACTTAGTGGGACAGGGCTGGTCGGGGAGCTGTTTTTT. Its translation: CASSLLSGTGLVGELFF.

The sample holds a few counts of this clonotype. The gene calls are TRBV28 and TRBJ2-1; possible D gene TRBD1, 6 bases. Trimming took off 6 bases at V and 2 bases at J, with 20 bases between the two ends. Germline CDR1 is MDHEN and CDR2 is SYDVKM. The CDR3 extends over 17 amino acids. CDR3 sequence reads: CASSLPQGTRTYNEQFF. CDR3 DNA sequence: TGTGCCAGCAGCCTCCCCCAGGGGACGAGAACCTACAATGAGCAGTTCTTC.

The chain uses TRBV28 and TRBJ2-3, with a weak D call TRBD1 (6 bases). Germline V gene sequence: CDR1 MDHEN, CDR2 SYDVKM. Trimming removed 4 bases at V and 6 bases at J, with 23 bases between. The CDR3 is 17 residues long. The CDR3 nucleotides are TGTGCCAGCAGTTCCCCCTCGGACAGATCTAAAGGGGATACGCAGTATTTT. Amino acid sequence: CASSSPSDRSKGDTQYF.

In this sample, this clonotype turned up a few times. V is TRBV7-2 and J is TRBJ2-3; 7 bases are a match to TRBD2. Germline V gives CDR1 SGHTA, CDR2 FQGNSA. V was clipped by 5 bases and J by 4 bases; unmatched bases: 15. The CDR3 runs 17 residues. The CDR3 here is CASSPRTSDWSPDTQYF. The CDR3, as DNA: TGTGCCAGCAGCCCCAGGACTAGTGATTGGTCTCCAGATACGCAGTATTTT. Together with reference TRBV7-2 and TRBJ2-3, the CDR3 gives the full variable domain: GAGVSQSPSNKVTEKGKDVELRCDPISGHTALYWYRQSLGQGLEFLIYFQGNSAPDKSGLPSDRFSAERTGGSVSTLTIQRTQQEDSAVYLCASSPRTSDWSPDTQYFGPGTRLTVL.

This clonotype occurred many times. This chain uses TRBV27 with TRBJ1-2; 8 bases agree with TRBD1. This CDR3 has 13 residues. The V gene end was trimmed by 3 bases and the J gene end by 8 bases; junction bases not matched to a gene: 5. Germline V lookup: CDR1 MNHEY, CDR2 SMNVEV (reference sequence). The CDR3 sequence is CASSFGTGSGYTF. In DNA form, the CDR3 reads TGTGCCAGCAGTTTCGGGACAGGTTCCGGCTACACCTTC.

This clonotype was seen only a few times. The chain uses TRBV29-1 and TRBJ2-3, with 7 bases lining up with TRBD2. The CDR3 is made up of 13 amino acids. Germline CDR1 is SQVTM and CDR2 is ANQGSEA. V lost 7 bases, J lost 3 bases, and 7 bases stayed unmatched. The CDR3 region is CSAAGRGTDTQYF. The CDR3 DNA reads as TGCAGCGCCGCTGGGAGGGGTACAGATACGCAGTATTTT.

This clonotype appeared a few times. This chain joins TRBV4-3 and TRBJ1-2, with D possibly being TRBD1 (5 bases). Germline V gene sequence: CDR1 LGHNA, CDR2 YSLEER. The ends were cut back, 0 bases at V and 4 bases at J, with 12 bases in the middle. The CDR3 loop spans 15 amino acids. CDR3 DNA: TGCGCCAGCAGCCAAGACCTGACAGCCCTCTATGGCTACACCTTC. As protein: CASSQDLTALYGYTF.

This chain joins TRBV6-1 and TRBJ2-5, with 11 nucleotides matching TRBD1. The end of the DNA is better explained by TRBJ2-7, so the J call may be wrong. Germline CDR1 is MNHNS and CDR2 is SASEGT. The CDR3 is 15 amino acids. DNA of the CDR3: TGTGCCAGCAGTGGGGGGACAGGGGGAAAACACGAGCAGTACTTC. Translated, it gives CASSGGTGGKHEQYF.

The rearrangement uses TRBV29-1 and TRBJ2-5; D not resolved. V gave up 5 bases and J gave up 11 bases, with 21 bases separating them. The CDR3 extends over 13 amino acids. The germline CDR1 and CDR2 sequences are SQVTM and ANQGSEA. CDR3 sequence reads: CSVLKKFYNKQYF. The CDR3 coding sequence is TGCAGCGTTTTAAAAAAATTCTACAATAAGCAGTACTTC.

This clonotype has a handful of counts. Just one base apart from a much larger clone, this may be a read error. The chain has TRBV6-6 and TRBJ2-7; 7 nucleotides line up with TRBD1. The CDR3 sequence is 16 residues long. CDR1 and CDR2 from the germline V gene are MNHNY and SVGAGI (reference sequence). V shed 6 bases, J shed 7 bases, and the junction held 18 bases outside the gene matches. The CDR3 nucleotides are TGTGCCAGCAGGCCACCGACAGGGCCAGGTTACAATGAGCAGTACTTC. Translating it yields CASRPPTGPGYNEQYF.

The genes are TRBV15 and TRBJ1-2, with 8 positions matching TRBD1. This CDR3 contains 16 residues. V shed 9 bases and J 0 bases; nucleotides not matched to a gene: 12. CDR1 is LNHNV, CDR2 YYDKDF, per germline (reference sequence). The CDR3, as DNA: TGTGCCACTGGAACGGGGACAGGACCTTCTAACTATGGCTACACCTTC. This encodes CATGTGTGPSNYGYTF. The whole variable domain, remainder taken from reference TRBV15 and TRBJ1-2, is DAMVIQNPRYQVTQFGKPVTLSCSQTLNHNVMYWYQQKSSQAPKLLFHYYDKDFNNEADTPDNFQSRRPNTSFCFLDIRSPGLGDTAMYLCATGTGTGPSNYGYTFGSGTRLTVV.

The chain uses TRBV4-1 and TRBJ1-1; no firm D call. V lost 1 base and J lost 0, with 12 bases in between. CDR1 and CDR2 from the germline V gene are MGHRA and YSYEKL. This CDR3 comprises 16 residues. The CDR3 DNA reads as TGCGCCAGCAGCCAAGGTGGGCAGGCTATGAACACTGAAGCTTTCTTT. Protein sequence: CASSQGGQAMNTEAFF.

This clonotype was seen just once. The chain is built from TRBV10-3 and TRBJ2-5, with 8 bases identical to TRBD1. The CDR3 extends over 14 amino acids. Per germline, CDR1 ENHRY and CDR2 SYGVKD. V trimming: 4 bases; J trimming: 5 bases; junction bases outside the gene matches: 6. The CDR3 loop is CAISATGGWETQYF. The DNA of the CDR3 is TGTGCCATCAGTGCAACAGGGGGTTGGGAGACCCAGTACTTC.

There are many counts of this clonotype. The genes are TRBV20-1 and TRBJ2-5, with 7 bases identical to TRBD1. The CDR3 is 15 residues long. The V segment lost 5 bases and the J segment 1 base; nucleotides outside the gene matches: 10. Germline CDR1 is DFQATT and CDR2 is SNEGSKA (reference sequence). The CDR3 DNA follows: TGCAGTGCTCACCGAGGGGCAGGGGGCCAAGAGACCCAGTACTTC. Amino acids: CSAHRGAGGQETQYF.

The chain employs TRBV9 and TRBJ2-3; 7 bases fit TRBD1. Trimming at V came to 3 bases and at J to 8 bases, leaving 12 bases not matched to a gene. Per germline, CDR1 SGDLS and CDR2 YYNGEE. The CDR3 length is 15 residues. CDR3 protein: CASSEGADRVVTQYF. In DNA form, the CDR3 reads TGTGCCAGCAGCGAGGGGGCCGACCGGGTGGTTACGCAGTATTTT.

This clonotype was detected ten times or more. This chain connects TRBV4-1 to TRBJ2-7; D is possibly TRBD1 (6 bases). Looked up from germline, CDR1 is MGHRA and CDR2 is YSYEKL. The CDR3 extends over 14 amino acids. Trimming removed 3 bases at V and 3 bases at J, with 12 bases between. CDR3 residues: CASSHRIQGYEQYF. The CDR3 DNA reads as TGCGCCAGCAGCCATCGAATACAGGGCTACGAGCAGTACTTC.

The chain employs TRBV7-2 and TRBJ2-5, with TRBD2 identical over 11 bases. The DNA end is a closer match to TRBJ2-7, so the J assignment may be wrong. The CDR3 extends over 15 amino acids. The V gene's germline CDR1 is SGHTA and CDR2 FQGNSA. As DNA, the CDR3 is TGTGCCAGCAGTTCATCCGGGACTAGCGGTTACGAGCAGTACTTC. As protein: CASSSSGTSGYEQYF.

This chain connects TRBV5-1 to TRBJ2-7; D might be TRBD2 (5 bases). V lost 4 bases to trimming and J lost 2 bases, with 13 bases between them. The CDR3 is made up of 14 amino acids. The germline V gene has CDR1 SGHRS and CDR2 YFSETQ. The CDR3 region has the DNA TGCGCCAGCAGCCGGGAACAGACAACCTACGAGCAGTACTTC. This gives the protein CASSREQTTYEQYF.

This clonotype was observed at least ten times. The chain carries TRBV6-2 or TRBV6-3 and TRBJ2-7; 7 nucleotides align to TRBD2. CDR1 and CDR2 from the germline V gene are MNHEY and SVGEGT. This CDR3 has 14 residues. V lost 4 bases and J lost 3; bases outside the gene matches: 6. The CDR3 DNA reads TGTGCCAGCAGTTTCGGACTAGTGCTCTACGAGCAGTACTTC. As protein: CASSFGLVLYEQYF.

To note about this clonotype: A read error may explain this, as a much larger clone is one base away. The chain combines TRBV2 with TRBJ2-7; perhaps TRBD1 as D (6 bases). Per germline, CDR1 SNHLY and CDR2 FYNNEI. This CDR3 spans 14 amino acids. The CDR3 DNA is TGTGCCAGCAGGGAAGCGGACAGTCCTACGGGGCAGTACTTC. Amino acid sequence: CASREADSPTGQYF.

The chain is built from TRBV6-5 and TRBJ2-2, with D possibly matching TRBD1 (5 bases). The CDR3 spans 12 residues. The V end lost 8 bases, the J end lost 6 bases, and 10 bases lay between the germline ends. Germline loops: CDR1 MNHEY, CDR2 SVGAGI. The CDR3 sequence: CASRRGPGELFF. CDR3 nucleotides: TGTGCCAGCCGTAGGGGCCCCGGGGAGCTGTTTTTT.

This clonotype was seen at least ten times. J is TRBJ2-6 and V is TRBV27; D is unresolved. This CDR3 spans 15 amino acids. From germline, CDR1 is MNHEY and CDR2 SMNVEV (reference sequence). The V and J ends lost 6 bases and 0 bases respectively, with 9 bases between them. The chain's CDR3 is CASSPLVSGANVLTF. The CDR3 DNA sequence: TGTGCCAGCAGCCCCCTAGTCTCTGGGGCCAACGTCCTGACTTTC.

Of note for this clonotype: Germline is not matched at one junction end, which may reflect a read error. The rearrangement joins TRBV6-1 to TRBJ1-2; the match to TRBD1 covers 7 bases. CDR1 and CDR2 from the germline V gene are MNHNS and SASEGT. The CDR3 is 13 residues long. The CDR3 spells CAGSRQGNYGYTF. The CDR3 DNA follows: TGTGCCGGCAGTCGACAGGGAAACTATGGCTACACCTTC.

The chain employs TRBV3-1 and TRBJ2-2; no definite D call. Germline V lookup: CDR1 LGHDT, CDR2 YNNKEL (reference sequence). The CDR3 is 13 amino acids. V lost 0 bases to trimming and J lost 6 bases, with 5 bases between them. The CDR3 bases are TGTGCCAGCAGCCAAGATATCGCCGGGGAGCTGTTTTTT. It is translated as CASSQDIAGELFF.

V is TRBV20-1 and J is TRBJ2-3, with 8 bases aligning to TRBD2. V dropped 6 bases and J dropped 3; count of bases not matched to a gene: 14. The germline V gene encodes CDR1 DFQATT and CDR2 SNEGSKA (reference sequence). This CDR3 is 16 amino acids long. The CDR3 loop is CSAPSRPGGWTDTQYF. DNA of the CDR3: TGCAGTGCCCCGTCCCGCCCGGGGGGGTGGACAGATACGCAGTATTTT.